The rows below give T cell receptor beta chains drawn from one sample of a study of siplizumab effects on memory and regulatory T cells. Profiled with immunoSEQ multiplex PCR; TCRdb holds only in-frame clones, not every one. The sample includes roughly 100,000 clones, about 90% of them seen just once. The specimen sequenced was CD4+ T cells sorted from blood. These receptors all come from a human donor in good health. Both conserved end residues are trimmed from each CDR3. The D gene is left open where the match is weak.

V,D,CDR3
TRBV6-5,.,ASSTPSPCG
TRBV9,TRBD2,ASSAGGASTDTQY
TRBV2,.,ASKRTGMNTEAF
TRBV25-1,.,ASYRRGAGGTEAF
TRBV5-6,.,ASRLQTAGDPYEQY
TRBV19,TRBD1,ASNMGRGRYNEQF
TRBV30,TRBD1,AWSVQGDHGYT
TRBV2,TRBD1,ASSGPGQGEGTDTQY
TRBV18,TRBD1,ASSADRAEKLF
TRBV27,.,ASSLTGSEGSRGAF
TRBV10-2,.,ASTLGEDGWNYGYT
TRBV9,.,ASSAAGRDTEAF
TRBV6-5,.,ASSTSQNTEAF
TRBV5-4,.,ASSRQGQTSGNTIY
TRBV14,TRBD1,ASSQEVLGQHFGYT
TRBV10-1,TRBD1,ASSGRGQRETQY
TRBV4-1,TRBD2,ASSQLGLAGVNEQF
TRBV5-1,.,ASSLKVGGFQETQY
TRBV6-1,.,ASSDTGRETQY
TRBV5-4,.,ASSLYPAVSNQPQH
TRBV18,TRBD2,ASSLRTSGDQETQY
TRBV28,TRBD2,ASSEQTIGLAGGVGQF
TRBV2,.,ASIRDRVLNYGYT
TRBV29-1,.,SAGTAGDTEAF
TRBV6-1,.,ASNLFRDPQGEQY
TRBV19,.,ASSILSWGRGYNEQF
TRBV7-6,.,ASSTHLGTDTQY
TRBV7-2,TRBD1,ASSFLRGQGTEAF
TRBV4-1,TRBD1,ASSQPDREYSYEQY
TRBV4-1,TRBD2,ASSQAPSGRAVEQY
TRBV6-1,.,ASSEDRVVVTQY
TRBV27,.,ASSLNRGIYGYT
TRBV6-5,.,ASRSTGNVPGELF
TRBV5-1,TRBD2,ASSLEASGGTQY
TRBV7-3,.,ASSSGLQQF
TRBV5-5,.,ASSLATLYQETQY
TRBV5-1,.,ASSLNDRLNTEAF
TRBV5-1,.,ASSLSHPDTQY
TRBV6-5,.,ASSSPYEQY
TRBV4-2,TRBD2,ASSPHAGGLGEQY
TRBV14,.,ASSQSERRKGYEQY
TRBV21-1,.,ASTAPSCKETQY
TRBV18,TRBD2,ASTETSGGEQY
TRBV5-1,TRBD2,ASSLAWGGEATQY
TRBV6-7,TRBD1,ASTNTSPDRGPYEQY
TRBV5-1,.,ASSLGNYADTQY
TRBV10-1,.,ASSESYPTGSGETQY
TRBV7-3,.,ASSLKASANTQY
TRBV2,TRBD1,ASRQPLGQVGGEKLF
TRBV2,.,ASSRQHNEKLF
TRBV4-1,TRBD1,ASSQDPARGTGELF
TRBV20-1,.,SASNNPEAF
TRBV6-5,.,ASSYGGGFSYEQY
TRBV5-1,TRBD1,ASSSPKRGPSTDTQY
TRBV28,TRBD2,ASSLTPGGRRDEQF
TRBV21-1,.,ASSPGRSDEQY
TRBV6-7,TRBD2,ASSYSVIAGEGRHNEQF
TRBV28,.,ASSSSLDGVVFNEQF
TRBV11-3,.,ASSLGDPGDTIY